This T cell receptor (beta chain) was found in a study of blood T cell repertoires in COVID-19. Across the whole study: COVID-19 samples, acute and convalescent, were from the United States, Italy and Spain. T cells, B-cell-depleted T cells, or PBMCs provided the cDNA or gDNA that served as material.

Authors' processing steps: Reference gene primer amplification gave estimated nucleated cell counts. The protocol was immunoSEQ multiplex PCR, while the TCRdb copy is restricted to in-frame clones and leaves out a portion. V and J calls and clone size are given by that table; D and trimming were obtained from the DNA. The table shows 120,000 to 150,000 clones, with approximately 89% occurring only once. CDR1 MGHDK and CDR2 SYGVNS come from the germline V gene. The V end was cut by 3 bases, the J end by 4 bases, with 9 bases between. The CDR3 covers 14 residues. The chain carries TRBV25-1 and TRBJ1-4; D unclear. Sequences were obtained from peripheral blood. The clonotype originates from a man aged 60-69 years with active or convalescent COVID-19. CDR3 in DNA: TGTGCCAGCAGTGATATCGCGTATAATGAAAAACTGTTTTTT. Translation gives CASSDIAYNEKLFF.